Below, 28 T cell receptor beta chains from the same sample are listed, as sequenced in a study of CD8 T cells in ankylosing spondylitis (dated by TCRdb to 2017 to 2019). Libraries came from 5' RACE. Sequenced using an Illumina HiSeq 2500. The raw public data were reprocessed by TCRdb itself: fastp quality trimming at Q25, MiXCR clonotype calling, in-frame beta chains only. A single entry per CDR3 protein holds the most common genes and DNA from its merged rows. The sample includes about 360,000 distinct CDR3 sequences, with 20% to 25% observed a single time. Around 13% of the sample rests with the top ten. The material sequenced was blood, either unsorted or a sorted T cell fraction (not recorded which). The origin of the receptors is a male donor with ankylosing spondylitis or in good health (not recorded which).

The rearrangement uses TRBV4-1 and TRBJ2-5; unclear D gene. V lost 0 bases and J 5 bases, leaving 13 bases between the germline ends. CDR1 and CDR2 (germline): MGHRA, YSYEKL. This CDR3 has 15 amino acids. This chain's CDR3 is CASSQEPQGSETQYF. The DNA for the CDR3 is TGCGCCAGCAGCCAAGAGCCCCAAGGGTCTGAGACCCAGTACTTC.

This chain links TRBV18 with TRBJ2-1; D gene uncertain. CDR3 length equals 17 residues. Between the trimmed V and J ends, which lost 0 bases and 4 bases, there was a span of 16 bases. The V gene's germline CDR1 is KGHSH and CDR2 LQKENI. CDR3 region: CASSPPMQSPTYNEQFF. The CDR3 nucleotides are TGTGCCAGCTCACCACCGATGCAGTCGCCAACGTACAATGAGCAGTTCTTC.

V usage is TRBV7-6 and J usage is TRBJ1-1; D not certain. The V end lost 2 bases, the J end lost 7 bases, and 8 bases lay between the germline ends. Per germline, CDR1 SGHVS and CDR2 FNYEAQ. The CDR3 has 12 residues. Written as DNA, the CDR3 is TGTGCCAGCAGCTTAAGGGAGGATGAAGCTTTCTTT. Translated, it gives CASSLREDEAFF.

This clonotype was seen many times. The CDR3 DNA follows: TGTGCCAGCTCCCCGGGGTCCTACGAGCAGTACTTC. Encoded protein: CASSPGSYEQYF. The chain carries TRBV12-3 or TRBV12-4 and TRBJ2-7, with a tentative D call TRBD2 (5 bases). The CDR3 is 12 residues long. The ends were cut back, 8 bases at V and 1 base at J, with 9 bases in the middle.

V is TRBV7-9 and J is TRBJ2-7; a weak D match, TRBD2 (6 bases). This CDR3 is built from 13 residues. The ends were cut back, 5 bases at V and 6 bases at J, with 14 bases in the middle. CDR1 and CDR2 from the germline V gene are SEHNR and FQNEAQ (reference sequence). The CDR3 DNA reads as TGTGCCAGCAGCCCCCCGGGGGACGGCGAGCAGTACTTC. This gives the protein CASSPPGDGEQYF.

In its sample, this clonotype was seen a few times. The rearrangement joins TRBV20-1 to TRBJ2-1; 10 bases map to TRBD2. CDR3 length equals 15 residues. V trimming: 5 bases; J trimming: 2 bases; junction bases outside the gene matches: 6. Germline values: CDR1 DFQATT, CDR2 SNEGSKA (reference sequence). CDR3 in DNA: TGCAGTGCTCGGGGGCTAGCGGGGGCCTACAATGAGCAGTTCTTC. Protein sequence: CSARGLAGAYNEQFF.

The rearrangement uses TRBV7-6 and TRBJ2-7; the D is unclear. Trimming took off 1 base at V and 5 bases at J, with 9 bases between the two ends. The CDR3 extends over 13 amino acids. Per germline, CDR1 SGHVS and CDR2 FNYEAQ. CDR3 nucleotide sequence: TGTGCCAGCAGCTTAGAAACGTTCCACGAGCAGTACTTC. Protein: CASSLETFHEQYF.

The rearrangement joins TRBV6-1 to TRBJ2-3, with a possible D match to TRBD2 (5 bases). The germline CDR1 and CDR2 sequences are MNHNS and SASEGT. Trimming left V 7 bases short and J 6 bases short, with 17 bases between. The CDR3 extends over 14 amino acids. As DNA, the CDR3 is TGTGCCAGCACCCCCTTAGGAGGATTGGATACGCAGTATTTT. Encoded protein: CASTPLGGLDTQYF.

The genes are TRBV7-9 and TRBJ2-3, with no clear D. From germline, CDR1 is SEHNR and CDR2 FQNEAQ (reference sequence). V lost 5 bases and J lost 4, with 16 bases in between. The CDR3 extends over 15 amino acids. CDR3 nucleotides: TGTGCCAGCAGCCCCCCCCACCAGTCCCCAGATACGCAGTATTTT. Protein product: CASSPPHQSPDTQYF.

The chain has TRBV25-1 and TRBJ2-2; 9 bases agree with TRBD1. The CDR3 runs to 13 residues. V lost 6 bases and J lost 6; bases outside the gene matches: 2. Germline V CDR1 and CDR2: MGHDK, SYGVNS. The CDR3 loop reads CASRDRGPGELFF. Written as DNA, the CDR3 is TGTGCCAGCAGGGACAGGGGTCCCGGGGAGCTGTTTTTT.

This sequence joins TRBV10-1 and TRBJ2-1; D is undetermined. The CDR3 sequence is 16 residues long. Trimming removed 2 bases at V and 0 bases at J, with 11 bases between. Looked up from germline, CDR1 is WNHNN and CDR2 is SYGVQD (reference sequence). CDR3 in amino acids: CASSETTLSSYNEQFF. CDR3 in DNA: TGCGCCAGCAGTGAGACCACTCTGAGCTCCTACAATGAGCAGTTCTTC.

This clonotype was counted between two and nine times. V is TRBV6-4 and J is TRBJ2-3, with D unclear. CDR3 length: 13 residues. Germline CDR1 MRHNA, CDR2 SNTAGT. The V end lost 4 bases, the J end lost 3 bases, and 8 bases lay between the germline ends. CDR3 region: CASSATETDTQYF. The CDR3 DNA is TGTGCCAGCAGTGCGACGGAAACAGATACGCAGTATTTT.

The table lists this clonotype with a few counts. This chain uses TRBV28 with TRBJ1-6, with D unresolved. The germline V gene encodes CDR1 MDHEN and CDR2 SYDVKM. CDR3 size: 14 residues. Deletions cut 5 bases from V and 8 bases from J, with 13 bases between. The CDR3 nucleotides are TGTGCCAGCAGTCCCCGCTTCTGGGATTCACCCCTCCACTTT. Translation gives CASSPRFWDSPLHF.

The chain employs TRBV7-8 and TRBJ2-7; D may be TRBD2 (6 bases). Trimming removed 8 bases from V and 5 bases from J, with 13 bases in between. Germline loops: CDR1 SGHVS, CDR2 FQNEAQ. The CDR3 covers 12 residues. Here the CDR3 reads CASGLLVNEQYF. In nucleotides, the CDR3 is TGTGCCAGCGGACTATTGGTGAACGAGCAGTACTTC.

This clonotype appeared a few times. CDR3 bases: TGTGCCAGCAGTCCGCGGCGGGGGGAGTACAATGAGCAGTTCTTC. It encodes CASSPRRGEYNEQFF. This sequence joins TRBV7-7 and TRBJ2-1, with 8 positions matching TRBD2. V trimming: 6 bases; J trimming: 4 bases; junction bases outside the gene matches: 8. This CDR3 region has 15 residues. Germline CDR1 is SSHAT and CDR2 is FNYEAQ (reference sequence).

Only a few counts were recorded for this clonotype. The chain has TRBV5-1 and TRBJ2-7; 8 positions match TRBD1. V lost 3 bases and J lost 2; bases outside the gene matches: 4. Germline-derived CDR1 and CDR2 are SGHRS and YFSETQ. CDR3 length equals 14 residues. The chain's CDR3 is CASSSGQDAYEQYF. DNA for the CDR3: TGCGCCAGCAGCTCGGGACAGGACGCCTACGAGCAGTACTTC.

The V and J genes are TRBV7-9 and TRBJ2-7; possible D gene TRBD1, 6 bases. The V and J ends lost 5 bases and 6 bases respectively, with 11 bases between them. Looked up from germline, CDR1 is SEHNR and CDR2 is FQNEAQ (reference sequence). CDR3 length: 12 amino acids. CDR3: CASSPTGLEQYF. DNA for the CDR3: TGTGCCAGCAGCCCCACAGGGCTCGAGCAGTACTTC.

This clonotype was counted ten times or more. The V gene is TRBV20-1, the J gene TRBJ2-1; no firm D call. Germline CDR1 is DFQATT and CDR2 is SNEGSKA (reference sequence). With 4 bases removed from V and 10 bases from J, the gap between germline ends came to 26 bases. This CDR3 region has 16 residues. CDR3: CSANTRHQMPGWEQFF. The DNA for the CDR3 is TGCAGTGCTAACACCCGTCACCAGATGCCCGGCTGGGAGCAGTTCTTC.

This clonotype was counted only a few times. The J gene is TRBJ1-2, the V gene TRBV20-1; D gene ambiguous. The germline V gene has CDR1 DFQATT and CDR2 SNEGSKA (reference sequence). V was shortened by 7 bases and J by 3 bases, with 12 bases between the two germline ends. The CDR3 has 12 residues. CDR3 region: CSVLGPYYGYTF. CDR3 in DNA: TGCAGTGTCTTAGGACCATACTATGGCTACACCTTC.

The sample holds a few counts of this clonotype. The chain carries TRBV12-3 or TRBV12-4 and TRBJ2-2; D unresolved. This CDR3 region has 15 residues. Trimming shortened V by 7 bases and J by 1 base, and 13 bases separated the two germline ends. CDR3 coding DNA: TGTGCCAGCACCGAAACACAAATGAACACCGGGGAGCTGTTTTTT. It translates to CASTETQMNTGELFF.

There are a few counts of this clonotype. The V call is TRBV7-9, the J call TRBJ2-1, with 14 bases identical to TRBD2. Looked up from germline, CDR1 is SEHNR and CDR2 is FQNEAQ (reference sequence). There are 15 residues in the CDR3. Germline trimming cut 5 bases from V and 5 bases from J; bases unmatched to any gene: 2. This CDR3 reads CASSGGLAGDNEQFF. The CDR3, as DNA: TGTGCCAGCAGCGGGGGACTAGCGGGGGACAATGAGCAGTTCTTC.

The V call is TRBV6-5, the J call TRBJ2-2, with 7 bases lining up with TRBD2. The J segment lost 0 bases and the V segment lost 1 base, leaving 2 bases of the junction unmatched. The CDR3 length is 16 residues. Germline CDR1 reads MNHEY; CDR2 reads SVGAGI. The CDR3 coding sequence is TGTGCCAGCAGTTACTACGGGGGGACGAACACCGGGGAGCTGTTTTTT. Translating it yields CASSYYGGTNTGELFF.

The V gene is TRBV10-2, the J gene TRBJ2-1; 10 bases agree with TRBD1. Trimming at V came to 6 bases and at J to 10 bases, leaving 3 bases not matched to a gene. The V gene's germline CDR1 is WSHSY and CDR2 SAAADI. This CDR3 contains 12 residues. This CDR3 is CASRKDRGEQFF. DNA of the CDR3: TGCGCCAGCAGGAAGGACAGGGGGGAGCAGTTCTTC.

This chain links TRBV7-6 with TRBJ2-7; D might be TRBD1 (6 bases). The CDR3 covers 17 residues. Per the germline V gene, CDR1 is SGHVS and CDR2 is FNYEAQ. Trimming cost V 1 base and J 2 bases, with 18 bases left between them. The CDR3 DNA reads as TGTGCCAGCAGCTTAGGAGTAGGTCAGGGGATCACCTACGAGCAGTACTTC. This translates into CASSLGVGQGITYEQYF.

The rearrangement joins TRBV12-3 or TRBV12-4 to TRBJ2-5; TRBD1 aligns across 7 bases. The CDR3 has 16 residues. V lost 5 bases to trimming and J lost 3 bases; unmatched junction nucleotides: 12. The CDR3 loop is CASSRPRDRPEETQYF. The CDR3 bases are TGTGCCAGCAGTCGCCCCCGGGACAGACCAGAAGAGACCCAGTACTTC.

This clonotype has just a few counts. V usage is TRBV9 and J usage is TRBJ2-2, with D possibly called TRBD1 or TRBD2 (6 bases each). This CDR3 has 16 amino acids. The germline gives CDR1 SGDLS, CDR2 YYNGEE. The V and J ends lost 0 bases and 5 bases respectively, with 14 bases between them. CDR3 DNA: TGTGCCAGCAGCGTAGATGGGGGGCGCGCGACCGGGGAGCTGTTTTTT. Translation gives CASSVDGGRATGELFF.

In this sample, this clonotype turned up once. This chain uses TRBV4-1 with TRBJ2-2; TRBD2 might be the D (6 bases). The CDR3 has 16 residues. Trimming shortened V by 3 bases and J by 4 bases, and 15 bases separated the two germline ends. CDR1 is MGHRA, CDR2 YSYEKL, per germline. The CDR3 sequence: CASSQSGGVSTGELFF. CDR3 sequence (DNA): TGCGCCAGCAGCCAGTCTGGAGGGGTCAGCACCGGGGAGCTGTTTTTT.

This clonotype was found a few times. The genes are TRBV3-1 and TRBJ2-7, with TRBD2 matching over 10 bases. This CDR3 spans 19 amino acids. Looked up from germline, CDR1 is LGHDT and CDR2 is YNNKEL (reference sequence). V lost 0 bases, J lost 2 bases, and 13 bases stayed unmatched. The CDR3, as DNA: TGTGCCAGCAGCCAAGATGGGACTAGCGCCCCTCTTCTTACCTACGAGCAGTACTTC. This sequence encodes CASSQDGTSAPLLTYEQYF.